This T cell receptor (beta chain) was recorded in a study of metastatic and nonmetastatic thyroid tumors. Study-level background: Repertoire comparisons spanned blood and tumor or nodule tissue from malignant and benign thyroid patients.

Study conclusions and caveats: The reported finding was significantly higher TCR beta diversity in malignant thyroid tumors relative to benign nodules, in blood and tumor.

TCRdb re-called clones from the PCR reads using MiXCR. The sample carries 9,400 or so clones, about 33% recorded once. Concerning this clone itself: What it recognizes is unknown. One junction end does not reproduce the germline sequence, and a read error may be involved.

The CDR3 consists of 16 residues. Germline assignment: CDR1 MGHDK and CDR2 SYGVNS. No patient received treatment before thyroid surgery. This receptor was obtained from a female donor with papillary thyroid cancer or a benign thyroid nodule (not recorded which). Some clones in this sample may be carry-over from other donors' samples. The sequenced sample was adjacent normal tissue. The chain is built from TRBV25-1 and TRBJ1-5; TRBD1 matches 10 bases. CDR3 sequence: CASSDPGQGRFRPQHF. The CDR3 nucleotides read TGCGCCAGCAGTGACCCGGGACAGGGGCGTTTTCGGCCCCAGCATTTT.